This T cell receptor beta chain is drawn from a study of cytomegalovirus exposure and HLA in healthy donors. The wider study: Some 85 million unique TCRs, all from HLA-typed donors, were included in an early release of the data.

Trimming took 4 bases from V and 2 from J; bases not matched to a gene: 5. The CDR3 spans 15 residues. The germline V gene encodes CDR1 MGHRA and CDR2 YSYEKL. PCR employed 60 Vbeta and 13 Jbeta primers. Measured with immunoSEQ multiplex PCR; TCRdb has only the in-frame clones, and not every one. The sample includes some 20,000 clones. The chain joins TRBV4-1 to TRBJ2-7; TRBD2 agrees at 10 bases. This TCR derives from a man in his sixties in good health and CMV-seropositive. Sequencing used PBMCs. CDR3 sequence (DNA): TGCGCCAGCAGCCCGGATCTAGCGGGAGCCTACGAGCAGTACTTC. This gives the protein CASSPDLAGAYEQYF.